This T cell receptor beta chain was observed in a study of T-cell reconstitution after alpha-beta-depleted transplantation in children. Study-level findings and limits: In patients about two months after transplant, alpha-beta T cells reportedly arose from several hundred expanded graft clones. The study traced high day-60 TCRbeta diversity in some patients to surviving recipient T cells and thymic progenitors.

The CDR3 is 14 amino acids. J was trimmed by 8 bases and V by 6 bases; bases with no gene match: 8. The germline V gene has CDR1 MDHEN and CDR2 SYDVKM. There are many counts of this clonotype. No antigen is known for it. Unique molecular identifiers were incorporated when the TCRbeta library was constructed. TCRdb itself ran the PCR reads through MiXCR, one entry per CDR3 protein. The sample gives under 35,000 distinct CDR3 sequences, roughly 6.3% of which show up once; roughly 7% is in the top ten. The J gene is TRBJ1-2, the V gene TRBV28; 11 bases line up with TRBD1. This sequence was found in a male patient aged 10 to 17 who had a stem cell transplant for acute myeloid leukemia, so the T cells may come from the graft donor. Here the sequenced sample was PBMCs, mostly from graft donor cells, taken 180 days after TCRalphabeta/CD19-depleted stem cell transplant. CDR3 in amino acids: CASRPGQGAEGYTF. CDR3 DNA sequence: TGTGCCAGCAGACCCGGACAGGGGGCAGAAGGCTACACCTTC.